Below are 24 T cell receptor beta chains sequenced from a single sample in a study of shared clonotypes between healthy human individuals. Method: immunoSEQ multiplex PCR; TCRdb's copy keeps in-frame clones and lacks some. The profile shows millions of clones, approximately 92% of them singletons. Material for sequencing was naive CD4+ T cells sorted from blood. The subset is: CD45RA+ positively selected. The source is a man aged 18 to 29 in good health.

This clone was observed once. CDR3: CAWILSTGELFF. The DNA for the CDR3 is TGTGCCTGGATCCTATCCACCGGGGAGCTGTTTTTT. The chain uses TRBV30 and TRBJ2-2, with D unclear. This CDR3 is 12 amino acids long. Germline CDR1 is GTSNPN and CDR2 is SVGIG (reference sequence). Trimming pared 4 bases from V and 4 bases from J, leaving 7 bases between.

The CDR3 loop reads CASSLAVGGPYEQYF. The CDR3 DNA follows: TGCGCCAGCAGCTTGGCCGTTGGCGGACCCTACGAGCAGTACTTC. The V gene is TRBV5-1, the J gene TRBJ2-7; the D is unclear. Trimming stripped 0 bases from V and 2 bases from J, with 12 bases between. CDR3 size: 15 residues. Germline V gene sequence: CDR1 SGHRS, CDR2 YFSETQ.

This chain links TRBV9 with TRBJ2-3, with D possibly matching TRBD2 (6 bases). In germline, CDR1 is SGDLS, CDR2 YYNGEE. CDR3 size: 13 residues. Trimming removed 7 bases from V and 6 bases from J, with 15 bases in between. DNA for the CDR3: TGTGCCAGCGGAGCGACGGGGGAGGATACGCAGTATTTT. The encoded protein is CASGATGEDTQYF. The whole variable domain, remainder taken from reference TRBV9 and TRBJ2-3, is DSGVTQTPKHLITATGQRVTLRCSPRSGDLSVYWYQQSLDQGLQFLIQYYNGEERAKGNILERFSAQQFPDLHSELNLSSLELGDSALYFCASGATGEDTQYFGPGTRLTVL.

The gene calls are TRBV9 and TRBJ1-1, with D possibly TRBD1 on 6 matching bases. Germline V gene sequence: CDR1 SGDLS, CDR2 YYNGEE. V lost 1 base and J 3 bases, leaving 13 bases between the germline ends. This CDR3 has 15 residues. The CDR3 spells CASSVTWTVDTEAFF. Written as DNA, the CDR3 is TGTGCCAGCAGCGTAACCTGGACAGTGGACACTGAAGCTTTCTTT.

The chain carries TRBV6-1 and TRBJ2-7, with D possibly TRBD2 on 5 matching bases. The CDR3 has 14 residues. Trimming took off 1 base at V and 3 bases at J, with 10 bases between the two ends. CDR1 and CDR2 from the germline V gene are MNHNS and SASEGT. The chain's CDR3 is CASSEVDGGYEQYF. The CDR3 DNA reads TGTGCCAGCAGTGAAGTTGATGGAGGCTACGAGCAGTACTTC.

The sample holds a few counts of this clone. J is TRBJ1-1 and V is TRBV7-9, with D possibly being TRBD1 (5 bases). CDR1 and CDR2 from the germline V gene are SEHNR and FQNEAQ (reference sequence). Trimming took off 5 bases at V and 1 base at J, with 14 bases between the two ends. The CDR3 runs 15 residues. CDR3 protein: CASSPGRVENTEAFF. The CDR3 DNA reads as TGTGCCAGCAGCCCAGGGCGGGTCGAGAACACTGAAGCTTTCTTT. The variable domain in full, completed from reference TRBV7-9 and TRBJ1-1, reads DTGVSQNPRHKITKRGQNVTFRCDPISEHNRLYWYRQTLGQGPEFLTYFQNEAQLEKSRLLSDRFSAERPKGSFSTLEIQRTEQGDSAMYLCASSPGRVENTEAFFGQGTRLTVV.

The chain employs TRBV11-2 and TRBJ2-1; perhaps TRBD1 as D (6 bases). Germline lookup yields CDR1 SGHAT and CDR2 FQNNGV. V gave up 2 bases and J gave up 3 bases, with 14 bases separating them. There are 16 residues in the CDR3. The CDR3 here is CASSLPTGSDYNEQFF. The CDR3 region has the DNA TGTGCCAGCAGCTTACCGACAGGTTCCGACTACAATGAGCAGTTCTTC. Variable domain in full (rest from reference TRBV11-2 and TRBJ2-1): EAGVAQSPRYKIIEKRQSVAFWCNPISGHATLYWYQQILGQGPKLLIQFQNNGVVDDSQLPKDRFSAERLKGVDSTLKIQPAKLEDSAVYLCASSLPTGSDYNEQFFGPGTRLTVL.

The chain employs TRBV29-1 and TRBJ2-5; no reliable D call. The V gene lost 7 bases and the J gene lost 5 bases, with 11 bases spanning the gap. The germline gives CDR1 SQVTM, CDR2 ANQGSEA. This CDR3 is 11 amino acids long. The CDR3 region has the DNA TGCAGCGGGGTGGCCGGTGAGACCCAGTACTTC. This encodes CSGVAGETQYF.

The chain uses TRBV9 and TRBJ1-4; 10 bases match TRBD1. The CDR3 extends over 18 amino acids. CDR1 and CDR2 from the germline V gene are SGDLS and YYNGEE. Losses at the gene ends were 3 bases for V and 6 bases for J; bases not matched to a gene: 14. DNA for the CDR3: TGTGCCAGCAGCGAACACCGGGACAGGGGCCGTCTTGATGAAAAACTGTTTTTT. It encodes CASSEHRDRGRLDEKLFF.

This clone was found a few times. CDR3 bases: TGTGCCAGCAGAACGACGGATAACACTGAAGCTTTCTTT. Its protein product is CASRTTDNTEAFF. The V and J genes are TRBV6-6 and TRBJ1-1; D is uncertain. The CDR3 is made up of 13 amino acids. CDR1 is MNHNY, CDR2 SVGAGI, per germline (reference sequence). The ends were cut back, 6 bases at V and 2 bases at J, with 10 bases in the middle.

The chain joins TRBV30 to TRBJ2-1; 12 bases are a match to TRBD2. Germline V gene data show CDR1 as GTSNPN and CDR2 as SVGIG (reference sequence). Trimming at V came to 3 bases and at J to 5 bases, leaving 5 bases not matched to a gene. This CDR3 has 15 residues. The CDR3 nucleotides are TGTGCCTGGAGCCCCGGGACTAGCGGGCACAATGAGCAGTTCTTC. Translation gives CAWSPGTSGHNEQFF.

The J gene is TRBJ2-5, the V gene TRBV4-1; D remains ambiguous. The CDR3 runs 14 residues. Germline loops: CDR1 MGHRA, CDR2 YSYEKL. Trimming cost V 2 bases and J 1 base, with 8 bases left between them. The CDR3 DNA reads TGCGCCAGCAGCCAACGAGTTCTCCAAGAGACCCAGTACTTC. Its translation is CASSQRVLQETQYF.

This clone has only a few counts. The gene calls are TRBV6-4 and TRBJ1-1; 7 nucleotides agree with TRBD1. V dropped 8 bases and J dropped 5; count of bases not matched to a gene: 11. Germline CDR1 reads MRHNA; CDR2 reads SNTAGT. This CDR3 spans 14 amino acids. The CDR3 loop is CASSEGRGGTEAFF. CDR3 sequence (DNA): TGTGCCAGCTCCGAAGGCAGGGGGGGGACTGAAGCTTTCTTT.

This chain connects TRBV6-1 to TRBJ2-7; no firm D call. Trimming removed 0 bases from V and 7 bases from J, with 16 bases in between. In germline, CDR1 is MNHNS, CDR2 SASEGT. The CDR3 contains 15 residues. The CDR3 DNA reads TGTGCCAGCAGTGAAGCGTGGGCGACCAGCGTAGAGCAGTACTTC. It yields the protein CASSEAWATSVEQYF.

CDR3 bases: TGTGCCATCACCCCCGGGACAGGCAACTCCTACGAGCAGTACTTC. This gives the protein CAITPGTGNSYEQYF. The chain recombines TRBV10-3 with TRBJ2-5, with 8 bases that match TRBD1. The J call may be wrong; the DNA end is better matched by TRBJ2-7. Germline V lookup: CDR1 ENHRY, CDR2 SYGVKD. The CDR3 spans 15 residues.

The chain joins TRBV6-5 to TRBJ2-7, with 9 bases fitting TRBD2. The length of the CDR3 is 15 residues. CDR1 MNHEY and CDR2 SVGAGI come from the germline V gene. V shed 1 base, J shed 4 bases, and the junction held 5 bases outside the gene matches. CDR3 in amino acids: CASSYLGLAPYEQYF. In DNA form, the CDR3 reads TGTGCCAGCAGTTACTTGGGACTAGCCCCTTACGAGCAGTACTTC.

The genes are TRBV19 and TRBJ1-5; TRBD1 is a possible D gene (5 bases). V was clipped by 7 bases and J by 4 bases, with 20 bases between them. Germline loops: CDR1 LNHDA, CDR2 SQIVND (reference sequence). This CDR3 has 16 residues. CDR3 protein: CASNPRGEGENQPQHF. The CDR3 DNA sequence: TGTGCCAGTAACCCACGGGGGGAGGGTGAAAATCAGCCCCAGCATTTT.

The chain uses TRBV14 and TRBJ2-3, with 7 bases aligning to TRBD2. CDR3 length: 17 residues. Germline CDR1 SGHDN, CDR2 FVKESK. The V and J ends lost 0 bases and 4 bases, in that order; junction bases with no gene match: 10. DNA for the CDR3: TGTGCCAGCAGCCAAGAGGGGACTACCACCTGGGCAGATACGCAGTATTTT. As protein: CASSQEGTTTWADTQYF.

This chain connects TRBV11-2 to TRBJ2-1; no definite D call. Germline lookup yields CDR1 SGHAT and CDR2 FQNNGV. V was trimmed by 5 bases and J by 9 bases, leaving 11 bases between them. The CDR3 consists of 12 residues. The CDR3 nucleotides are TGTGCCAGCAGCCGAGAAATTGGTGAGCAGTTCTTC. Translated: CASSREIGEQFF.

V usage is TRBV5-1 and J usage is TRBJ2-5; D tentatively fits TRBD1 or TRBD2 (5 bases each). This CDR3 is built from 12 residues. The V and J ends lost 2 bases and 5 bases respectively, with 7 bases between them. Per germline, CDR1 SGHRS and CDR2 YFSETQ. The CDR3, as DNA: TGCGCCAGCAGCTTTCGGGGCGAGACCCAGTACTTC. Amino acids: CASSFRGETQYF.

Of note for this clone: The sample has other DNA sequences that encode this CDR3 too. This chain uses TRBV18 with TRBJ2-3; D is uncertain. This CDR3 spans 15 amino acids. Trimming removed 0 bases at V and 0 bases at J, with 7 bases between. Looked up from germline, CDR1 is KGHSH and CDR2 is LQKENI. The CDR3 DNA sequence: TGTGCCAGCTCACCACCTTTGGGCAGCACAGATACGCAGTATTTT. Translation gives CASSPPLGSTDTQYF.

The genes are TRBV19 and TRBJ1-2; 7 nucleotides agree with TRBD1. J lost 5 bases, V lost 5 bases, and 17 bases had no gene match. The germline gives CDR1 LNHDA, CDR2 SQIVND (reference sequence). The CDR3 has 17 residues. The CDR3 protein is CASSARGTALPFYGYTF. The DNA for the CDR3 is TGTGCCAGTAGTGCGCGGGGGACAGCTCTCCCCTTTTATGGCTACACCTTC.

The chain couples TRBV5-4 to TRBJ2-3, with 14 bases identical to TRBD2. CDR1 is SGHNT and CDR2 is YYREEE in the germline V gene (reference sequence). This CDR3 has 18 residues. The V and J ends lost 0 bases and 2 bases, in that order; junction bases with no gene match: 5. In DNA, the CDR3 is TGTGCCAGCAGCTTGGGTGGACTAGCGGGAGGATCCACAGATACGCAGTATTTT. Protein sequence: CASSLGGLAGGSTDTQYF. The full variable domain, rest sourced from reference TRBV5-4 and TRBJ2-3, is ETGVTQSPTHLIKTRGQQVTLRCSSQSGHNTVSWYQQALGQGPQFIFQYYREEENGRGNFPPRFSGLQFPNYSSELNVNALELDDSALYLCASSLGGLAGGSTDTQYFGPGTRLTVL.

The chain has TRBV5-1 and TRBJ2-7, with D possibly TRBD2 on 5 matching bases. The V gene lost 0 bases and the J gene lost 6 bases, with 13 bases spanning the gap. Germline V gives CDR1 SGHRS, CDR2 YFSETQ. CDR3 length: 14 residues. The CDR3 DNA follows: TGCGCCAGCAGCTTGGATGGAGGCCCGGGCGAGCAGTACTTC. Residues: CASSLDGGPGEQYF.